What follows are 28 T cell receptor beta chains derived from one specimen sequenced in a study of T cell repertoires in cytomegalovirus infection. Their antigen targets remain unknown. From the reads, TCRdb called clonotypes with MiXCR, one entry per CDR3 protein. Here the sample spans roughly 920,000 distinct CDR3 sequences, roughly a third being singletons. The material sequenced was cultured CD8+ T cells from PBMCs, taken from culture after CMV antigen stimulation. The receptor set was obtained from a human donor in good health (CMV status not recorded). Some clones in this sample may be carry-over from other donors' samples.

This clonotype has only one observation. The genes are TRBV25-1 and TRBJ1-1; 7 bases are shared with TRBD1. The V and J ends lost 4 bases and 2 bases, in that order; junction bases with no gene match: 10. Germline V lookup: CDR1 MGHDK, CDR2 SYGVNS. This CDR3 is built from 16 residues. CDR3 sequence: CASSGPTGTENTEAFF. The CDR3 region has the DNA TGTGCCAGCAGTGGACCCACCGGGACAGAAAACACTGAAGCTTTCTTT.

The chain recombines TRBV27 with TRBJ2-7; 7 bases align to TRBD1. The CDR3 extends over 15 amino acids. V trimming: 2 bases; J trimming: 5 bases; junction bases outside the gene matches: 9. Germline CDR1 MNHEY, CDR2 SMNVEV (reference sequence). CDR3 loop: CASSLRGGRKDEQYV. The DNA of the CDR3 is TGTGCCAGCAGTTTAAGAGGGGGCAGAAAGGACGAGCAGTACGTC.

J is TRBJ1-3 and V is TRBV2; D remains ambiguous. CDR1 SNHLY and CDR2 FYNNEI come from the germline V gene. Trimming took 8 bases from V and 0 from J, leaving 8 bases between them. The CDR3 sequence is 13 residues long. CDR3 amino acids: CASVTDSGNTIYF. Here the CDR3 DNA reads TGTGCCAGCGTCACAGACTCTGGAAACACCATATATTTT. The full variable domain, completed using reference TRBV2 and TRBJ1-3, is EPEVTQTPSHQVTQMGQEVILRCVPISNHLYFYWYRQILGQKVEFLVSFYNNEISEKSEIFDDQFSVERPDGSNFTLKIRSTKLEDSAMYFCASVTDSGNTIYFGEGSWLTVV.

The chain has TRBV20-1 and TRBJ2-3; TRBD2 aligns across 7 bases. With 1 base clipped from V and 2 bases from J, the junction kept 15 bases outside the gene matches. Germline-derived CDR1 and CDR2 are DFQATT and SNEGSKA (reference sequence). This CDR3 has 18 residues. CDR3 nucleotide sequence: TGCAGTGCTAGAGTTCCCTGGCCCAGCGGGGAGAACACAGATACGCAGTATTTT. Protein: CSARVPWPSGENTDTQYF.

This chain links TRBV19 with TRBJ2-7, with TRBD1 matching 12 bases. In germline, CDR1 is LNHDA, CDR2 SQIVND (reference sequence). The CDR3 runs to 19 residues. Losses at the gene ends were 4 bases for V and 2 bases for J; bases not matched to a gene: 15. The CDR3 loop is CASSTQYNRDRGPPYEQYV. The CDR3 region has the DNA TGTGCCAGTAGTACCCAGTATAATCGGGACAGGGGGCCCCCCTACGAGCAGTACGTC.

The J gene is TRBJ2-7, the V gene TRBV15; the D is unclear. Trimming pared 0 bases from V and 0 bases from J, leaving 9 bases between. CDR1 is LNHNV and CDR2 is YYDKDF in the germline V gene (reference sequence). The CDR3 is 15 amino acids. The CDR3 DNA follows: TGTGCCACCAGCAGAGATCTGTCCTACTCCTACGAGCAGTACTTC. It specifies CATSRDLSYSYEQYF.

The chain recombines TRBV19 with TRBJ1-1, with D perhaps matching TRBD1 (6 bases). CDR3 length equals 15 residues. Germline V gives CDR1 LNHDA, CDR2 SQIVND (reference sequence). The ends were cut back, 4 bases at V and 7 bases at J, with 19 bases in the middle. The CDR3: CASSTYRDPTGEAFF. The CDR3 bases are TGTGCCAGTAGTACCTACAGGGACCCTACCGGTGAAGCTTTCTTT.

The table lists this clonotype with many counts. The J gene is TRBJ1-2, the V gene TRBV24-1; 8 bases line up with TRBD1. CDR1 KGHDR and CDR2 SFDVKD come from the germline V gene. CDR3 size: 15 residues. V shed 3 bases and J 8 bases; nucleotides not matched to a gene: 10. The CDR3: CATSDRQGHGEGYTF. DNA of the CDR3: TGTGCCACCAGTGATCGACAGGGGCATGGAGAAGGCTACACCTTC.

This clonotype showed up just a few times. The CDR3 coding sequence is TGTGCCAGCAGCGCCAAGGGACACTGGAACACTGAAGCTTTCTTT. Amino acids: CASSAKGHWNTEAFF. The V call is TRBV7-8, the J call TRBJ1-1; D is perhaps TRBD1 (6 bases). Germline lookup yields CDR1 SGHVS and CDR2 FQNEAQ. The V and J ends lost 5 bases and 1 base respectively, with 14 bases between them. The CDR3 has 15 amino acids.

This clonotype was found a few times. J is TRBJ2-2 and V is TRBV6-2 or TRBV6-3; D remains unclear. The CDR3 length is 18 residues. The germline V gene has CDR1 MNHEY and CDR2 SVGEGT. V dropped 6 bases and J dropped 3 bases, with 23 bases sitting between them. CDR3 bases: TGTGCCAGCAGCTACCCGGGCGCCACCTTCCCCCACACCGGGGAGCTGTTTTTT. As protein: CASSYPGATFPHTGELFF.

This clonotype was detected only a few times. This chain connects TRBV20-1 to TRBJ1-2; TRBD1 matches 7 bases. CDR1 and CDR2 from the germline V gene are DFQATT and SNEGSKA (reference sequence). The CDR3 has 13 amino acids. V shed 7 bases, J shed 1 base, and the junction held 6 bases outside the gene matches. The CDR3 protein is CSGKTGDNYGYTF. The CDR3 DNA is TGCAGTGGTAAAACAGGGGATAACTATGGCTACACCTTC.

The J gene is TRBJ2-1, the V gene TRBV5-4; 8 nucleotides agree with TRBD1. This CDR3 is built from 12 residues. With V trimmed by 4 bases and J by 9 bases, 3 bases remained unmatched. Per the germline V gene, CDR1 is SGHNT and CDR2 is YYREEE (reference sequence). CDR3 loop: CASSPQGVEQFF. DNA of the CDR3: TGTGCCAGCAGCCCACAGGGGGTTGAGCAGTTCTTC.

The V gene is TRBV5-4, the J gene TRBJ2-1, with 8 positions matching TRBD2. The V gene end was trimmed by 4 bases and the J gene end by 7 bases; junction bases not matched to a gene: 16. Germline V CDR1 and CDR2: SGHNT, YYREEE (reference sequence). The CDR3 runs 17 residues. CDR3 DNA sequence: TGTGCCAGCAGCGCCCTTCAGGCGGGGGGCCCAGGTAATGAGCAGTTCTTC. Translating gives CASSALQAGGPGNEQFF.

This chain uses TRBV7-9 with TRBJ1-2, with D perhaps TRBD1 (5 bases). Germline CDR1 SEHNR, CDR2 FQNEAQ (reference sequence). The CDR3 extends over 14 amino acids. With 5 bases removed from V and 8 bases from J, the gap between germline ends came to 18 bases. The chain's CDR3 is CASSRGEPVEGYTF. The CDR3 DNA reads as TGTGCCAGCAGCCGGGGGGAGCCCGTTGAAGGCTACACCTTC.

There are many counts of this clonotype. V gene TRBV7-2 combines with J gene TRBJ2-1; D is perhaps TRBD2 (7 bases). CDR3 length: 16 amino acids. V gave up 5 bases and J gave up 1 base, with 15 bases separating them. Germline CDR1 reads SGHTA; CDR2 reads FQGNSA. This CDR3 reads CASSLSGGQSYNEQFF. Written as DNA, the CDR3 is TGTGCCAGCAGCCTATCCGGGGGGCAGTCCTACAATGAGCAGTTCTTC.

This clonotype has just a few counts. The chain couples TRBV19 to TRBJ2-6; maybe TRBD1 (6 bases). V was cut by 5 bases and J by 3 bases, with 14 bases left in between. The CDR3 covers 16 residues. Germline V lookup: CDR1 LNHDA, CDR2 SQIVND (reference sequence). CDR3 in amino acids: CASSSLRGSGANVLTF. The CDR3 coding sequence is TGTGCCAGTAGTTCTCTCAGGGGAAGTGGGGCCAACGTCCTGACTTTC.

The chain employs TRBV24-1 and TRBJ2-1, with a possible D match to TRBD2 (5 bases). Germline-derived CDR1 and CDR2 are KGHDR and SFDVKD. V dropped 1 base and J dropped 12 bases, with 9 bases sitting between them. The length of the CDR3 is 12 residues. The CDR3 loop is CATSDFGMMQFF. CDR3 bases: TGTGCCACCAGTGATTTCGGGATGATGCAGTTCTTC.

V gene TRBV27 combines with J gene TRBJ1-1; D possibly corresponds to TRBD1 (6 bases). The CDR3 is 14 residues long. Germline V gives CDR1 MNHEY, CDR2 SMNVEV (reference sequence). Trimming removed 4 bases from V and 4 bases from J, with 13 bases in between. CDR3 protein: CASSYAGETTEAFF. CDR3 nucleotides: TGTGCCAGCAGTTACGCAGGGGAGACCACTGAAGCTTTCTTT.

This clonotype was observed a few times. The chain is built from TRBV4-2 and TRBJ2-3, with a tentative D call TRBD2 (6 bases). In germline, CDR1 is LGHNA, CDR2 YNFKEQ. This CDR3 has 15 amino acids. V lost 3 bases, J lost 3 bases, and 13 bases lay in between. The CDR3 loop reads CASSHGRGITDTQYF. The CDR3 DNA sequence: TGTGCCAGCAGCCATGGGCGGGGTATTACAGATACGCAGTATTTT.

This clonotype was seen a few times. The rearrangement joins TRBV27 to TRBJ2-7; no definite D call. The CDR3 loop spans 14 amino acids. The ends were cut back, 6 bases at V and 7 bases at J, with 19 bases in the middle. Germline CDR1 and CDR2: MNHEY and SMNVEV (reference sequence). The CDR3 is CASSFTTRPEEQYF. CDR3 bases: TGTGCCAGCAGCTTTACGACTCGTCCGGAAGAGCAGTACTTC.

Ten or more counts support this clonotype. V and J are TRBV7-8 and TRBJ2-7; 13 bases fit TRBD2. There are 15 residues in the CDR3. The ends lost 4 bases at V and 5 bases at J; junction bases unmatched: 5. Per the germline V gene, CDR1 is SGHVS and CDR2 is FQNEAQ. The CDR3 is CASSSPGLAGHEQYF. DNA for the CDR3: TGTGCCAGCAGCTCTCCGGGACTAGCGGGGCACGAGCAGTACTTC.

This clonotype was detected ten times or more. This chain connects TRBV20-1 to TRBJ1-1; D is unresolved. The V gene's germline CDR1 is DFQATT and CDR2 SNEGSKA (reference sequence). V lost 1 base to trimming and J lost 1 base, with 10 bases between them. This CDR3 has 14 residues. CDR3 sequence: CSARVVTKNTEAFF. CDR3 nucleotide sequence: TGCAGTGCTAGAGTCGTTACCAAGAACACTGAAGCTTTCTTT.

This clonotype appeared once. One end of the junction is discordant with germline, which a read error may explain. This chain connects TRBV7-6 to TRBJ2-3; 12 nucleotides align to TRBD2. CDR3 length equals 18 residues. Germline CDR1 and CDR2: SGHVS and FNYEAQ. The CDR3, as DNA: TGTGCTAGCAGCCCGGGACTAGCGGGCGCCGGATCTACAGATACGCAGTATTTT. Translated: CASSPGLAGAGSTDTQYF. The whole variable domain, filled in from reference TRBV7-6 and TRBJ2-3, reads GAGVSQSPRYKVTKRGQDVALRCDPISGHVSLYWYRQALGQGPEFLTYFNYEAQQDKSGLPNDRFSAERPEGSISTLTIQRTEQRDSAMYRCASSPGLAGAGSTDTQYFGPGTRLTVL.

This clonotype was observed a handful of times. The chain links TRBV6-5 to TRBJ2-7; 11 bases align to TRBD1. Germline CDR1 MNHEY, CDR2 SVGAGI. V lost 5 bases, J lost 0 bases, and 6 bases stayed unmatched. CDR3 length equals 16 residues. Here the CDR3 DNA reads TGTGCCAGCAGTATACGGGGACAGGGGGACTCCTACGAGCAGTACGTC. Residues: CASSIRGQGDSYEQYV.

This clonotype was counted ten times or more. This sequence joins TRBV7-8 and TRBJ1-1; D not certain. Germline-derived CDR1 and CDR2 are SGHVS and FQNEAQ. The CDR3 spans 15 residues. V was trimmed by 0 bases and J by 1 base, leaving 9 bases between them. CDR3 coding DNA: TGTGCCAGCAGCTTAGCTATGGGCGGGAACACTGAAGCTTTCTTT. Protein product: CASSLAMGGNTEAFF.

This clonotype was detected a few times. The rearrangement joins TRBV19 to TRBJ1-2; D ambiguous. The germline V and J ends were trimmed by 5 bases and 4 bases, with 14 bases remaining between them. CDR1 and CDR2 (germline): LNHDA, SQIVND (reference sequence). The CDR3 extends over 14 amino acids. CDR3 in amino acids: CASSALGGLYGYTF. CDR3 nucleotide sequence: TGTGCCAGTAGTGCCCTTGGAGGGCTCTATGGCTACACCTTC.

The CDR3 nucleotides are TGTGCCAGCAGCGACGACAGAAATAACTATGGCTACACCTTC. Translation: CASSDDRNNYGYTF. V usage is TRBV5-6 and J usage is TRBJ1-2, with a possible D match to TRBD1 (5 bases). Germline assignment: CDR1 SGHDT and CDR2 YYEEEE. This CDR3 region has 14 residues. The V end was cut by 4 bases, the J end by 1 base, with 11 bases between.

Only a few counts were recorded for this clonotype. The chain recombines TRBV10-3 with TRBJ2-7; D uncertain. Germline assignment: CDR1 ENHRY and CDR2 SYGVKD. The V end was cut by 0 bases, the J end by 5 bases, with 5 bases between. The CDR3 loop spans 12 amino acids. The DNA of the CDR3 is TGTGCCATCAGTGAGTCTGGAGACGAGCAGTACGTC. This gives the protein CAISESGDEQYV.